The next 25 T cell receptor beta chains were all read from a single sample in a study of blood T cell repertoires in COVID-19. Assay used: immunoSEQ multiplex PCR; TCRdb lists only in-frame clones, some missing. The sample consists of over 75,000 clones, approximately 82% of them appearing once. The sample comprised peripheral blood. These receptors were obtained from a woman of 80 years or more with acute or convalescent COVID-19.

The chain employs TRBV19 and TRBJ1-3, with 8 bases matching TRBD1. V lost 7 bases to trimming and J lost 2 bases; unmatched junction nucleotides: 7. CDR1 and CDR2 (germline): LNHDA, SQIVND (reference sequence). The CDR3 totals 15 residues. CDR3 sequence: CASTDRAIAGNTIYF. For the CDR3, the DNA is TGTGCCAGTACGGACAGGGCTATCGCTGGAAACACCATATATTTT.

This clone was seen more than once but under ten times. This chain uses TRBV15 with TRBJ2-2; TRBD2 aligns across 7 bases. Trimming cost V 0 bases and J 6 bases; bases outside gene matches: 7. The CDR3 covers 16 residues. Looked up from germline, CDR1 is LNHNV and CDR2 is YYDKDF (reference sequence). Written as DNA, the CDR3 is TGTGCCACCAGCAGAGAGCGGGGGTTTAAACCCGGGGAGCTGTTTTTT. Translated: CATSRERGFKPGELFF. The full variable domain, with the rest looked up from reference TRBV15 and TRBJ2-2, is DAMVIQNPRYQVTQFGKPVTLSCSQTLNHNVMYWYQQKSSQAPKLLFHYYDKDFNNEADTPDNFQSRRPNTSFCFLDIRSPGLGDTAMYLCATSRERGFKPGELFFGEGSRLTVL.

The rearrangement links TRBV2 to TRBJ1-5; D possibly corresponds to TRBD1 (6 bases). The CDR3 contains 13 residues. Looked up from germline, CDR1 is SNHLY and CDR2 is FYNNEI. V lost 7 bases and J 6 bases, leaving 13 bases between the germline ends. Here the CDR3 DNA reads TGTGCCAGCACCAGGGGAGAGGGTCAGCCCCAGCATTTT. Its protein is CASTRGEGQPQHF.

This clone has more than one count but fewer than ten. The rearrangement links TRBV3-1 (or the pseudogene TRBV3-2) to TRBJ2-7, with 10 positions matching TRBD1. The V and J ends lost 4 bases and 5 bases, in that order; junction bases with no gene match: 2. The CDR3 runs 13 residues. Germline values: CDR1 LGHDT, CDR2 YNNKEL (reference sequence). The chain's CDR3 is CASSRGQGDEQYF. In DNA, the CDR3 is TGTGCCAGCAGCCGAGGACAGGGGGACGAGCAGTACTTC.

V and J are TRBV6-5 and TRBJ2-2, with D uncertain. V lost 7 bases and J lost 5, with 14 bases in between. CDR3 length: 14 amino acids. The germline CDR1 and CDR2 sequences are MNHEY and SVGAGI. CDR3 sequence reads: CASIGPRLTGELFF. The CDR3 coding sequence is TGTGCCAGCATCGGTCCCAGGCTAACCGGGGAGCTGTTTTTT.

The chain couples TRBV3-1 (or the pseudogene TRBV3-2) to TRBJ2-5; the match to TRBD2 covers 13 bases. The germline CDR1 and CDR2 sequences are LGHDT and YNNKEL (reference sequence). CDR3 length: 15 amino acids. Trimming at V came to 4 bases and at J to 3 bases, leaving 2 bases not matched to a gene. CDR3 bases: TGTGCCAGCAGCCGGGGGACTAGCGGGGAAGAGACCCAGTACTTC. Protein sequence: CASSRGTSGEETQYF.

The genes are TRBV4-2 and TRBJ2-1, with 8 bases matching TRBD2. Per germline, CDR1 LGHNA and CDR2 YNFKEQ. There are 16 residues in the CDR3. Trimming cost V 5 bases and J 7 bases; bases outside gene matches: 13. As DNA, the CDR3 is TGTGCCAGCAGCTCTCCCCTTGCGGGAGGTAAAAATGAGCAGTTCTTC. It is translated as CASSSPLAGGKNEQFF.

The CDR3 region is CASSYMNTEAFF. The CDR3 region has the DNA TGTGCCAGCAGTTATATGAACACTGAAGCTTTCTTT. This sequence joins TRBV6-6 and TRBJ1-1; unclear D gene. The CDR3 loop spans 12 amino acids. Germline CDR1 reads MNHNY; CDR2 reads SVGAGI (reference sequence). Trimming cost V 3 bases and J 0 bases, with 2 bases left between them.

This clone occurred a few times. The chain recombines TRBV27 with TRBJ2-7; 12 nucleotides align to TRBD2. Germline CDR1 and CDR2: MNHEY and SMNVEV (reference sequence). J gave up 5 bases and V 0 bases, and 2 bases lay outside the gene matches. The CDR3 contains 15 residues. The CDR3 is CASSLSTSGSHEQYF. In nucleotides, the CDR3 is TGTGCCAGCAGTTTATCGACTAGCGGGAGCCACGAGCAGTACTTC.

The rearrangement links TRBV2 to TRBJ2-1; D perhaps matches TRBD2 (5 bases). The CDR3 is 16 residues long. V dropped 7 bases and J dropped 1 base, with 17 bases sitting between them. The germline V gene encodes CDR1 SNHLY and CDR2 FYNNEI. The CDR3 region has the DNA TGTGCCAGCACCCTTAGTAGGACTCTTTCCTACAATGAGCAGTTCTTC. This translates into CASTLSRTLSYNEQFF.

CDR3: CASSLGRGLVYEQYF. The CDR3 DNA follows: TGTGCCAGCAGCTTAGGTAGGGGACTAGTCTACGAGCAGTACTTC. The chain carries TRBV11-3 and TRBJ2-7; 8 nucleotides align to TRBD2. V shed 1 base and J 3 bases; nucleotides not matched to a gene: 5. Per the germline V gene, CDR1 is SGHNT and CDR2 is YENEEA. The CDR3 runs to 15 residues.

The rearrangement links TRBV3-1 (or the pseudogene TRBV3-2) to TRBJ2-7; D is unresolved. V lost 1 base, J lost 6 bases, and 7 bases lay in between. CDR1 and CDR2 from the germline V gene are LGHDT and YNNKEL (reference sequence). This CDR3 comprises 12 residues. CDR3 loop: CASSQVNSEQYF. The CDR3 DNA reads TGTGCCAGCAGCCAAGTGAACAGCGAGCAGTACTTC.

This clone was recorded a few times. The chain recombines TRBV19 with TRBJ2-2, with 9 bases lining up with TRBD1. CDR1 and CDR2 from the germline V gene are LNHDA and SQIVND (reference sequence). This CDR3 spans 14 amino acids. V shed 6 bases and J 4 bases; nucleotides not matched to a gene: 3. Written as DNA, the CDR3 is TGTGCCAGTAGAGAGACAGGGGGCACCGGGGAGCTGTTTTTT. The encoded protein is CASRETGGTGELFF.

The chain joins TRBV28 to TRBJ2-5; TRBD2 matches 9 bases. The germline V gene encodes CDR1 MDHEN and CDR2 SYDVKM. This CDR3 contains 14 residues. J lost 5 bases, V lost 7 bases, and 8 bases had no gene match. The CDR3 here is CASNLLAGAETQYF. The CDR3 DNA reads as TGTGCCAGCAACCTCTTAGCGGGAGCGGAGACCCAGTACTTC.

The chain employs TRBV6-5 and TRBJ2-3; D not resolved. The CDR3 extends over 15 amino acids. The V gene's germline CDR1 is MNHEY and CDR2 SVGAGI. Trimming removed 6 bases from V and 0 bases from J, with 13 bases in between. The CDR3 region is CASSSTESSTDTQYF. The CDR3 region has the DNA TGTGCCAGCAGCTCGACGGAGTCTAGCACAGATACGCAGTATTTT.

This clone was detected a few times. The genes are TRBV5-1 and TRBJ2-5; tentative D call: TRBD1 (6 bases). The CDR3 covers 15 residues. Germline V gene sequence: CDR1 SGHRS, CDR2 YFSETQ. The V and J ends lost 0 bases and 2 bases respectively, with 11 bases between them. CDR3 in DNA: TGCGCCAGCAGCTTGGGGGGGCCGCCGCAAGAGACCCAGTACTTC. Protein sequence: CASSLGGPPQETQYF.

The chain is built from TRBV25-1 and TRBJ1-1; 10 bases map to TRBD1. This CDR3 is 15 amino acids long. In germline, CDR1 is MGHDK, CDR2 SYGVNS. With 5 bases clipped from V and 2 bases from J, the junction kept 5 bases outside the gene matches. DNA of the CDR3: TGTGCCAGCAGTTTCAGGGACAGGGGTAACACTGAAGCTTTCTTT. As protein: CASSFRDRGNTEAFF.

This chain uses TRBV25-1 with TRBJ2-2, with a possible D match to TRBD1 (5 bases). The germline gives CDR1 MGHDK, CDR2 SYGVNS. The V end lost 4 bases, the J end lost 3 bases, and 15 bases lay between the germline ends. The CDR3 spans 16 residues. The CDR3 coding sequence is TGTGCCAGCAGTGGGTGGGGCAAAGGGGACACCGGGGAGCTGTTTTTT. Protein: CASSGWGKGDTGELFF.

This clone was counted only a few times. The rearrangement joins TRBV12-5 to TRBJ1-1; TRBD1 aligns across 8 bases. The CDR3 loop spans 14 amino acids. V dropped 5 bases and J dropped 3; count of bases not matched to a gene: 5. Germline V lookup: CDR1 LGHNT, CDR2 FRNRAP. CDR3 loop: CASGVGQGDTEAFF. The CDR3 DNA is TGTGCTAGTGGTGTCGGACAGGGAGACACTGAAGCTTTCTTT.

The CDR3 nucleotides are TGTGCCAGCAGTGATCCCCGCCGACAGACAGGAAACACCATATATTTT. Translated: CASSDPRRQTGNTIYF. The chain joins TRBV6-1 to TRBJ1-3, with TRBD1 as a possible D gene (5 bases). Looked up from germline, CDR1 is MNHNS and CDR2 is SASEGT. The CDR3 runs 16 residues. V lost 3 bases to trimming and J lost 4 bases, with 16 bases between them.

V gene TRBV5-6 combines with J gene TRBJ1-4; 9 bases agree with TRBD1. V was clipped by 0 bases and J by 7 bases; unmatched bases: 4. Per the germline V gene, CDR1 is SGHDT and CDR2 is YYEEEE. The CDR3 covers 15 residues. The CDR3 sequence: CASSLAGTGLEKLFF. The CDR3 DNA is TGTGCCAGCAGCTTGGCCGGGACAGGGCTTGAAAAACTGTTTTTT.

The V and J genes are TRBV6-1 and TRBJ2-2; the D is unclear. CDR1 is MNHNS, CDR2 SASEGT, per germline. Trimming removed 3 bases at V and 3 bases at J, with 11 bases between. The CDR3 totals 15 residues. DNA for the CDR3: TGTGCCAGCAGTGAGCAGTTCCGATACACCGGGGAGCTGTTTTTT. Encoded protein: CASSEQFRYTGELFF.

This clone was observed a handful of times. The chain recombines TRBV14 with TRBJ1-6; D is unclear. Germline values: CDR1 SGHDN, CDR2 FVKESK. Trimming pared 2 bases from V and 7 bases from J, leaving 9 bases between. This CDR3 comprises 14 residues. The CDR3 here is CASSQTLANSPLHF. The CDR3, as DNA: TGTGCCAGCAGCCAAACGCTAGCGAATTCACCCCTCCACTTT.

CDR3 residues: CASSALKNIQYF. Written as DNA, the CDR3 is TGTGCCAGCAGCGCACTCAAAAACATTCAGTACTTC. V and J are TRBV9 and TRBJ2-4; D call uncertain. Trimming took 3 bases from V and 3 from J, leaving 4 bases between them. The CDR3 is 12 residues long. Germline assignment: CDR1 SGDLS and CDR2 YYNGEE. Full variable domain (outside the CDR3, taken from reference TRBV9 and TRBJ2-4): DSGVTQTPKHLITATGQRVTLRCSPRSGDLSVYWYQQSLDQGLQFLIQYYNGEERAKGNILERFSAQQFPDLHSELNLSSLELGDSALYFCASSALKNIQYFGAGTRLSVL.

This clone appeared many times. The V gene is TRBV5-6, the J gene TRBJ1-1; possible D gene TRBD1, 6 bases. The CDR3 runs to 14 residues. V was pared by 2 bases and J by 6 bases, with 14 bases between. Germline CDR1 SGHDT, CDR2 YYEEEE. This CDR3 reads CASSFGRGPSEAFF. The CDR3 nucleotides are TGTGCCAGCAGCTTCGGCAGGGGACCCTCTGAAGCTTTCTTT.